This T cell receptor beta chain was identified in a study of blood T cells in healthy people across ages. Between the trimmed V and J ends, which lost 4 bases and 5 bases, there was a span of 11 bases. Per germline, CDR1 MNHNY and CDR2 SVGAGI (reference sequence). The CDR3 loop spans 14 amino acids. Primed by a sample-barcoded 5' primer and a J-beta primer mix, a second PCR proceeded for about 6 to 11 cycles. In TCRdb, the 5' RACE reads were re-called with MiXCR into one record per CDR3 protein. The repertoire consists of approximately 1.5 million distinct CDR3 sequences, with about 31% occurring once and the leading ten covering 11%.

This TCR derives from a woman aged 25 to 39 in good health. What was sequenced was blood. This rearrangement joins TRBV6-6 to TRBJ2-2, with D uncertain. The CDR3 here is CASSLKALTGELFF. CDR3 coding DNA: TGTGCCAGCAGTTTAAAAGCGCTTACCGGGGAGCTGTTTTTT.